This TCR beta chain was sequenced for a study of blood T cell repertoires in COVID-19. Trimming left V 1 base short and J 5 bases short, with 10 bases between. Germline CDR1 is SGHRS and CDR2 is YFSETQ. This CDR3 has 15 residues. Per the original data handling: For nucleated cells, counts were estimated from reference gene primer amplification. Here immunoSEQ multiplex PCR was the method, and the copy in TCRdb shows in-frame clones only, minus some. V, J and clone size derive from that table, while D and trimming were established from the DNA sequence. The sample contains 200,000 to 250,000 clones, around 90% of which appear only once.

This sequence was found in a woman aged 18-35 years who had recovered from COVID-19. The sequenced sample was peripheral blood. The chain combines TRBV5-1 with TRBJ1-6; maybe TRBD1 (6 bases). The CDR3 DNA sequence: TGCGCCAGCAGCTTGAGGGACAACGATAATTCACCCCTCCACTTT. Translation: CASSLRDNDNSPLHF. Looking up the rest from reference TRBV5-1 and TRBJ1-6 gives the full variable domain: KAGVTQTPRYLIKTRGQQVTLSCSPISGHRSVSWYQQTPGQGLQFLFEYFSETQRNKGNFPGRFSGRQFSNSRSEMNVSTLELGDSALYLCASSLRDNDNSPLHFGNGTRLTVT.